This TCR beta chain was profiled in a study of shared clonotypes between healthy human individuals. TCRdb keeps only in-frame clones here, not all; method: immunoSEQ multiplex PCR. Of 1.4 million to 1.5 million clones detected, over 95% appear once; the ten largest clones hold approximately 1.1%. General study points: The generation probabilities recorded for non-shared clonotypes fell below those of clonotypes shared by all four donors.

A note on this clone: Its antigen is currently unknown.

The TCR originated in a man aged 30 to 39 in good health. The sequencing sample was made of naive CD4+ T cells sorted from blood. Subset: CD45RA+ positively selected.

This chain's CDR3 is CASESRALPISSYEQYF. DNA for the CDR3: TGTGCCAGCGAATCCCGGGCACTCCCGATTAGCTCCTACGAGCAGTACTTC. The genes are TRBV2 and TRBJ2-7; D gene unclear. The CDR3 is 17 residues long. The germline V gene encodes CDR1 SNHLY and CDR2 FYNNEI. Trimming pared 8 bases from V and 0 bases from J, leaving 23 bases between. The complete variable domain, with remaining parts taken from reference TRBV2 and TRBJ2-7, reads EPEVTQTPSHQVTQMGQEVILRCVPISNHLYFYWYRQILGQKVEFLVSFYNNEISEKSEIFDDQFSVERPDGSNFTLKIRSTKLEDSAMYFCASESRALPISSYEQYFGPGTRLTVT.